This T cell receptor beta chain stems from a study of blood T cell repertoires in COVID-19. The CDR3 runs 16 residues. Trimming stripped 2 bases from V and 3 bases from J, with 16 bases between. Germline CDR1 and CDR2: SGHDN and FVKESK. The repertoire was sequenced with immunoSEQ multiplex PCR; TCRdb's copy has only in-frame clones and lacks some. Of around 30,000 clones listed, roughly 86% are singletons. The chain joins TRBV14 to TRBJ1-2, with a tentative D call TRBD1 (6 bases). The sample comprised peripheral blood. This clonotype was obtained from a human donor with active COVID-19. The donor label of this sample is uncertain. The CDR3 here is CASSQPQGLFDYGYTF. Here the CDR3 DNA reads TGTGCCAGCAGCCAACCACAGGGTCTTTTCGACTATGGCTACACCTTC.